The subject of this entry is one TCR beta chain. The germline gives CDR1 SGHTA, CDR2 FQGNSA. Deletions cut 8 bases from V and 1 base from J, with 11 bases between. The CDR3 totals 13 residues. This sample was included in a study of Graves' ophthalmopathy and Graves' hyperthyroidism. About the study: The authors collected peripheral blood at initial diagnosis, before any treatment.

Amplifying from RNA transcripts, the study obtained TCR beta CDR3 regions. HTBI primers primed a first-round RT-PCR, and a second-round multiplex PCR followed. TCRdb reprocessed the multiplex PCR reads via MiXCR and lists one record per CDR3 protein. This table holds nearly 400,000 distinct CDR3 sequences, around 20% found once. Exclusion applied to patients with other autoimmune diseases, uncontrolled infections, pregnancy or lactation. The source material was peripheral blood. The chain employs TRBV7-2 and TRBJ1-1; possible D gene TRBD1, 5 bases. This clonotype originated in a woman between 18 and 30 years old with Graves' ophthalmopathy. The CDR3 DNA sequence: TGTGCCAGCTGCAACGGGGGGAACACTGAAGCTTTCTTT. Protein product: CASCNGGNTEAFF.